Listed below are T cell receptor beta chains from one sample, sequenced in a study of T cell responses to AZD1222 COVID-19 vaccine. The data were produced by immunoSEQ multiplex PCR, yet TCRdb's version contains in-frame clones alone and is incomplete. The sample carries some 170,000 clones, around 89% recorded once. The input for sequencing was peripheral blood, taken 28 days after the second dose of the MenACWY control vaccine. The receptors derive from an adult who received the MenACWY meningococcal vaccine as a control. Each CDR3 is given with its conserved first and last residue. Size is omitted from some rows. Given values are once, few, many or a class for expanded clones.

V gene | CDR3 length | clone size | CDR3 protein
TRBV7-8 | 14 | NA | CASSLGVLGTEAFF
TRBV6-4 | 15 | NA | CASRYYRESNQPQHF
TRBV11-2 | 15 | once | CASSLELRPRETQYF
TRBV4-3 | 15 | NA | CASSRYGTGNTEAFF
TRBV19 | 15 | medium-sized | CASSIVDGDGETQYF
TRBV11-3 | 12 | NA | CASSLGDTEAFF
TRBV7-9 | 17 | NA | CASSSSWGGPNGYGYTF
TRBV6-5 | 13 | once | CASSYSPPYEQYF
TRBV29-1 | 15 | few | CSVVEGRSGNTEAFF
TRBV21-1 | 15 | once | CASSQEGSPNQPQHF
TRBV5-1 | 14 | few | CASSSGEGRSEQYF
TRBV30 | 14 | NA | CAWSALAGESEQFF
TRBV6-5 | 14 | NA | CASSPLWTGDGYTF
TRBV7-2 | 18 | NA | CASSLAYQGGANIYEQYF
TRBV6-4 | 13 | once | CASSEAVNTEAFF
TRBV6-5 | 14 | NA | CASRITGVQETQYF
TRBV7-3 | 14 | NA | CASSLSGGSETQYF
TRBV6-2/TRBV6-3 | 16 | NA | CASSYDGGRAWAEQFF
TRBV5-1 | 14 | NA | CASAPRDRGEKLFF
TRBV25-1 | 15 | NA | CASRKGYWGVTEAFF
TRBV9 | 15 | NA | CASSVETGAFSEAFF
TRBV5-8 | 15 | NA | CASSFGRTANYEQYF
TRBV10-3 | 18 | NA | CAIRRTSGRSFEHNEQFF
TRBV4-3 | 16 | NA | CASSQGEGKTYNEQFF
TRBV19 | 15 | NA | CASSIDPFQGGIQYF
TRBV9 | 16 | NA | CASSVDSGSSYNEQFF
TRBV2 | 13 | NA | CAGSGSGTGELFF
TRBV19 | 13 | few | CASSRGLRSPQHF
TRBV27 | 13 | once | CASSLQANQPQHF
TRBV15 | 15 | NA | CAWASGRVTQETQYF
TRBV28 | 15 | NA | CASSPAEKNTDTQYF
TRBV7-2 | 10 | NA | CAEVNTEAFF
TRBV19 | 13 | NA | CASKGREGVEQYF
TRBV3-1/TRBV3-2 | 15 | once | CASSQDLISHNEQFF
TRBV30 | 11 | NA | CAWNGYTEAFF
TRBV6-5 | 15 | NA | CASTTAGAINYGYTF
TRBV11-2 | 15 | NA | CASSFDGILRQPQHF
TRBV6-5 | 15 | NA | CASSYSRDRNEKLFF
TRBV6-5 | 16 | NA | CASSYNGQALNTEAFF
TRBV4-1 | 18 | once | CASSQDIMAQGENQPQHF
TRBV7-3 | 15 | NA | CASSSYRGEGYEQYF
TRBV20-1 | 10 | NA | CSASRGGYTF
TRBV19 | 14 | NA | CASSMSHSNQPQHF
TRBV11-3 | 13 | few | CASSPWMFGEQYF
TRBV28 | 15 | once | CASSSNGASNQPQHF
TRBV5-1 | 15 | NA | CASSLGAGGTYEQYF
TRBV5-1 | 15 | NA | CASSPSDSGNQPQHF
TRBV5-6 | 14 | NA | CASSRNRGSQPQHF
TRBV7-7 | 13 | NA | CASSPGQVTEAFF
TRBV29-1 | 15 | NA | CSDWIKGQGAGGYTF
TRBV5-1 | 14 | NA | CASNGGAAPYGYTF